This paragraph covers one T cell receptor (beta chain) sequence. This record comes from a study of blood T cell repertoires in COVID-19. As for the study in general: There were acute and convalescent COVID-19 samples, and they came from the United States, Italy and Spain. Sources were T cells, B-cell-depleted T cells, or PBMCs; the material itself was cDNA or gDNA.

Original analysis: Reference gene primer amplification in the assay estimated nucleated cell counts. Profiling relied on immunoSEQ multiplex PCR, and the TCRdb table lists in-frame clones only, not all of them. D and trimming come from the DNA, and the V and J calls and clone size come from that table. The sample includes just over 150,000 clones, 90% to 95% of them seen just once. The CDR3 runs 16 residues. The V and J genes are TRBV21-1 and TRBJ2-5; the table names TRBD1, a call not compared with the DNA. TRBV21-1 is marked as a pseudogene. This clonotype was sampled from a woman aged 50 to 65 with acute or convalescent COVID-19. Input material: peripheral blood. This chain's CDR3 is CASSWEAPTGGETQYF. The CDR3, as DNA: TGTGCCAGCAGTTGGGAAGCCCCAACAGGGGGAGAGACCCAGTACTTC.